The 30 T cell receptor beta chains below come from one sample, sequenced in a study of T cell repertoires in cytomegalovirus infection. TCRdb fed the reads into MiXCR, producing one record per CDR3 protein. The sample holds approximately 550,000 distinct CDR3 sequences, 16% seen once. Sequencing input: CD8+ T cells from PBMCs. The receptors come from a human donor in good health (CMV status not recorded). Some clones in this sample may be carry-over from other donors' samples.

For this clonotype: Just one base apart from a much larger clone, this may be a read error. This chain joins TRBV7-4 and TRBJ2-2, with D uncertain. Per the germline V gene, CDR1 is SGHVT and CDR2 is SQSDAQ. Trimming took off 5 bases at V and 4 bases at J, with 17 bases between the two ends. The CDR3 is 16 amino acids. CDR3 region: CASSHPGRWVTGELFF. CDR3 DNA sequence: TGTGCCAGCAGCCATCCAGGACGTTGGGTCACCGGGGAGCTGTTTTTT. The whole variable domain, remainder taken from reference TRBV7-4 and TRBJ2-2, is GAGVSQSPRYKVAKRGRDVALRCDSISGHVTLYWYRQTLGQGSEVLTYSQSDAQRDKSGRPSGRFSAERPERSVSTLKIQRTEQGDSAVYLCASSHPGRWVTGELFFGEGSRLTVL.

This clonotype has at least ten counts. This chain connects TRBV7-8 to TRBJ2-3; 10 positions agree with TRBD2. The CDR3 length is 17 residues. V lost 2 bases to trimming and J lost 2 bases; unmatched junction nucleotides: 7. Germline V gives CDR1 SGHVS, CDR2 FQNEAQ. The chain's CDR3 is CASSLSLLAGPTDTQYF. The CDR3 bases are TGTGCCAGCAGCTTATCCTTACTAGCGGGGCCCACAGATACGCAGTATTTT.

This clonotype has a handful of counts. This rearrangement joins TRBV7-3 to TRBJ2-1; 9 bases align to TRBD1. The CDR3 extends over 14 amino acids. Germline V lookup: CDR1 SGHTA, CDR2 FQGTGA. Unmatched junction bases numbered 3, after V lost 3 bases and J lost 6 bases. The CDR3 nucleotides are TGTGCCAGCAGCTTTGGACAGGGGACCAATGAGCAGTTCTTC. Translating gives CASSFGQGTNEQFF. Full variable domain (rest looked up from reference TRBV7-3 and TRBJ2-1): GAGVSQTPSNKVTEKGKYVELRCDPISGHTALYWYRQSLGQGPEFLIYFQGTGAADDSGLPNDRFFAVRPEGSVSTLKIQRTERGDSAVYLCASSFGQGTNEQFFGPGTRLTVL.

Ten or more counts support this clonotype. The gene calls are TRBV7-9 and TRBJ1-2, with D possibly being TRBD1 (5 bases). V was trimmed by 5 bases and J by 8 bases, leaving 12 bases between them. Germline V lookup: CDR1 SEHNR, CDR2 FQNEAQ (reference sequence). The CDR3 is 12 amino acids. The CDR3 nucleotides read TGTGCCAGCAGCCCCCCCCAGGGCGGCTACACCTTC. Amino acid sequence: CASSPPQGGYTF.

This clonotype was observed at least ten times. This chain joins TRBV6-1 and TRBJ1-5; D gene uncertain. CDR1 MNHNS and CDR2 SASEGT come from the germline V gene. This CDR3 comprises 18 residues. With 6 bases removed from V and 3 bases from J, the gap between germline ends came to 24 bases. CDR3 in amino acids: CASSPYRGSAVSNQPQHF. In DNA form, the CDR3 reads TGTGCCAGCAGCCCATACAGAGGGTCGGCAGTCTCCAATCAGCCCCAGCATTTT.

The V gene is TRBV9, the J gene TRBJ2-1; D may be TRBD1 (7 bases). The V end lost 3 bases, the J end lost 4 bases, and 14 bases lay between the germline ends. Germline loops: CDR1 SGDLS, CDR2 YYNGEE. This CDR3 has 15 residues. The CDR3: CASSAPGGRYNEQFF. CDR3 bases: TGTGCCAGCAGCGCCCCAGGGGGGCGATACAATGAGCAGTTCTTC. Together with reference TRBV9 and TRBJ2-1, the CDR3 gives the full variable domain: DSGVTQTPKHLITATGQRVTLRCSPRSGDLSVYWYQQSLDQGLQFLIQYYNGEERAKGNILERFSAQQFPDLHSELNLSSLELGDSALYFCASSAPGGRYNEQFFGPGTRLTVL.

CDR3 in DNA: TGTGCCAGCAGCCAAAAGCTAGCGGGAGCTGTCGACAATGAGCAGTTCTTC. The encoded protein is CASSQKLAGAVDNEQFF. The chain carries TRBV3-1 and TRBJ2-1, with 10 bases fitting TRBD2. This CDR3 region has 17 residues. In germline, CDR1 is LGHDT, CDR2 YNNKEL (reference sequence). J gave up 5 bases and V 2 bases, and 9 bases lay outside the gene matches.

This chain connects TRBV12-3 or TRBV12-4 to TRBJ1-2; the D is unclear. V gave up 2 bases and J gave up 4 bases, with 20 bases separating them. CDR3 length: 17 amino acids. The chain's CDR3 is CASSLSVQTKDSYGYTF. Written as DNA, the CDR3 is TGTGCCAGCAGTTTATCTGTTCAGACAAAGGATTCCTATGGCTACACCTTC.

This clonotype was found a few times. The chain has TRBV27 and TRBJ2-3, with no clear D. The V and J ends lost 0 bases and 3 bases respectively, with 7 bases between them. The length of the CDR3 is 14 residues. Per the germline V gene, CDR1 is MNHEY and CDR2 is SMNVEV (reference sequence). CDR3 loop: CASSLSVGTDTQYF. Here the CDR3 DNA reads TGTGCCAGCAGTTTATCGGTGGGAACAGATACGCAGTATTTT.

The table lists this clonotype with many counts. The genes are TRBV7-8 and TRBJ1-5, with 9 bases fitting TRBD1. In germline, CDR1 is SGHVS, CDR2 FQNEAQ. With V trimmed by 5 bases and J by 6 bases, 5 bases remained unmatched. This CDR3 contains 14 residues. This chain's CDR3 is CASSGDRAGQPQHF. The CDR3 bases are TGTGCCAGCAGCGGGGACAGGGCCGGTCAGCCCCAGCATTTT.

V and J are TRBV6-5 and TRBJ2-2; D gene unclear. V was clipped by 6 bases and J by 7 bases, with 12 bases between them. Per the germline V gene, CDR1 is MNHEY and CDR2 is SVGAGI. The CDR3 spans 13 residues. The CDR3 spells CASSPVLGGELFF. CDR3 in DNA: TGTGCCAGCAGCCCCGTTTTGGGCGGGGAGCTGTTTTTT.

This sequence joins TRBV9 and TRBJ2-7; D might be TRBD1 or TRBD2, each matching 5 bases. With 3 bases removed from V and 6 bases from J, the gap between germline ends came to 25 bases. Germline CDR1 and CDR2: SGDLS and YYNGEE. The CDR3 totals 17 residues. The DNA for the CDR3 is TGTGCCAGCAGCGCGAGCCCCTCCGGGACGGCGGCGCCCGAGCAGTACTTC. It translates to CASSASPSGTAAPEQYF.

This chain links TRBV7-9 with TRBJ2-1, with D maybe TRBD1 (5 bases). This CDR3 spans 14 amino acids. The V and J ends lost 8 bases and 8 bases respectively, with 19 bases between them. Germline values: CDR1 SEHNR, CDR2 FQNEAQ (reference sequence). The CDR3 region has the DNA TGTGCCAGCCAAGACAACAGGAAGGAACATGAGCAGTTCTTC. Translation: CASQDNRKEHEQFF.

This clonotype was seen many times. An end of the junction differs from the germline gene, which may be a read error. The V and J genes are TRBV7-7 and TRBJ2-3, with TRBD1 identical over 12 bases. From germline, CDR1 is SSHAT and CDR2 FNYEAQ (reference sequence). The CDR3 consists of 15 residues. CDR3: CASSPGQGAGDTQYF. DNA of the CDR3: TGTGCTAGCAGCCCGGGACAGGGGGCAGGGGATACGCAGTATTTT.

In its sample, this clonotype was seen a few times. The gene calls are TRBV29-1 and TRBJ2-7, with 8 positions matching TRBD1. The CDR3 runs to 13 residues. Germline CDR1 SQVTM, CDR2 ANQGSEA. Losses at the gene ends were 4 bases for V and 4 bases for J; bases not matched to a gene: 6. The CDR3 sequence is CSVVSGGGYEQYF. The CDR3 nucleotides read TGCAGCGTTGTATCAGGGGGCGGGTACGAGCAGTACTTC.

As for this clonotype: One base away lies a much larger clone, so this may be a sequencing read error. The chain couples TRBV7-9 to TRBJ1-1; D unresolved. The germline gives CDR1 SEHNR, CDR2 FQNEAQ (reference sequence). The CDR3 has 14 residues. The DNA of the CDR3 is TGTGCCAGCATCCCTCGAGACATGAACACTGAAGATTTCTTT. It encodes CASIPRDMNTEDFF.

This clonotype was picked up many times. The chain has TRBV6-2 or TRBV6-3 and TRBJ2-7; a possible D gene is TRBD2 (6 bases). Germline CDR1 reads MNHEY; CDR2 reads SVGEGT. The V gene lost 0 bases and the J gene lost 4 bases, with 10 bases spanning the gap. The CDR3 contains 14 residues. In nucleotides, the CDR3 is TGTGCCAGCAGTTACTCGGGACTCCCTTACGAGCAGTACTTC. Protein sequence: CASSYSGLPYEQYF.

The rearrangement joins TRBV13 to TRBJ2-3, with 12 bases fitting TRBD2. Trimming took 5 bases from V and 2 from J; bases not matched to a gene: 5. The CDR3 is 16 amino acids. Germline-derived CDR1 and CDR2 are PRHDT and FYEKMQ (reference sequence). The CDR3 is CASSLRTSGATDTQYF. The CDR3 DNA reads TGTGCCAGCAGCCTCCGGACTAGCGGGGCCACAGATACGCAGTATTTT.

This clonotype was recorded at least ten times. The rearrangement links TRBV7-9 to TRBJ2-7; D remains unclear. The CDR3 spans 14 residues. Trimming removed 5 bases from V and 2 bases from J, with 13 bases in between. Germline V gene lookup returns CDR1 SEHNR and CDR2 FQNEAQ (reference sequence). CDR3 amino acids: CASSLHSTAYEQYF. DNA for the CDR3: TGTGCCAGCAGCCTCCACTCAACAGCCTACGAGCAGTACTTC.

The chain uses TRBV28 and TRBJ2-2; D possibly corresponds to TRBD2 (5 bases). The germline V and J ends were trimmed by 6 bases and 0 bases, with 17 bases remaining between them. The CDR3 length is 17 residues. In germline, CDR1 is MDHEN, CDR2 SYDVKM. The CDR3 protein is CASSTLWERSNTGELFF. CDR3 bases: TGTGCCAGCAGCACCCTTTGGGAGCGGTCGAACACCGGGGAGCTGTTTTTT. The whole variable domain, remainder taken from reference TRBV28 and TRBJ2-2, is DVKVTQSSRYLVKRTGEKVFLECVQDMDHENMFWYRQDPGLGLRLIYFSYDVKMKEKGDIPEGYSVSREKKERFSLILESASTNQTSMYLCASSTLWERSNTGELFFGEGSRLTVL.

This clonotype was picked up a small number of times. V usage is TRBV15 and J usage is TRBJ1-5, with D hard to call. V was shortened by 1 base and J by 3 bases, with 10 bases between the two germline ends. Germline V gene sequence: CDR1 LNHNV, CDR2 YYDKDF (reference sequence). CDR3 length: 15 residues. The CDR3 DNA follows: TGTGCCACCAGCAGAGGGGAATTTAACAATCAGCCCCAGCATTTT. It codes for CATSRGEFNNQPQHF.

This clonotype was picked up many times. The J gene is TRBJ2-5, the V gene TRBV7-9, with 15 bases identical to TRBD2. The CDR3 loop spans 16 amino acids. Germline loops: CDR1 SEHNR, CDR2 FQNEAQ (reference sequence). The ends lost 5 bases at V and 4 bases at J; junction bases unmatched: 5. CDR3 amino acids: CASSPPGLAGGETQYF. As DNA, the CDR3 is TGTGCCAGCAGCCCCCCGGGACTAGCGGGAGGAGAGACCCAGTACTTC.

This clonotype was counted many times. This chain links TRBV7-9 with TRBJ2-1; 9 bases agree with TRBD1. CDR1 is SEHNR, CDR2 FQNEAQ, per germline (reference sequence). V shed 1 base and J 9 bases; nucleotides not matched to a gene: 7. The CDR3 covers 15 residues. The chain's CDR3 is CASSLVRTGVLEQFF. DNA of the CDR3: TGTGCCAGCAGCTTAGTGAGGACAGGGGTACTTGAGCAGTTCTTC.

This clonotype has a count of ten or more. V usage is TRBV7-2 and J usage is TRBJ1-6; no clear D. Germline V gene lookup returns CDR1 SGHTA and CDR2 FQGNSA. V dropped 1 base and J dropped 0 bases, with 10 bases sitting between them. CDR3 length: 17 amino acids. This chain's CDR3 is CASSLEAASSYNSPLHF. The CDR3 DNA is TGTGCCAGCAGCTTAGAAGCCGCCAGCTCCTATAATTCACCCCTCCACTTT.

This chain connects TRBV13 to TRBJ2-3; 10 bases match TRBD1. CDR3 length equals 15 residues. V lost 1 base, J lost 3 bases, and 1 base stayed unmatched. Germline assignment: CDR1 PRHDT and CDR2 FYEKMQ (reference sequence). The CDR3 nucleotides read TGTGCCAGCAGCTTAGCGGGACAGGGGACAGATACGCAGTATTTT. Protein sequence: CASSLAGQGTDTQYF.

In this sample, this clonotype turned up many times. This rearrangement joins TRBV12-3 or TRBV12-4 to TRBJ2-3; 10 bases are a match to TRBD1. The CDR3 covers 16 residues. V lost 6 bases and J lost 5; bases outside the gene matches: 11. The CDR3 protein is CASSRFGQGERDTQYF. The CDR3 nucleotides are TGTGCCAGCAGCAGATTTGGACAGGGGGAGCGAGATACGCAGTATTTT.

The sample holds a few counts of this clonotype. The chain carries TRBV28 and TRBJ1-6; D remains ambiguous. This CDR3 is built from 17 residues. V shed 2 bases and J shed 0 bases, with 11 bases lying between them. The V gene's germline CDR1 is MDHEN and CDR2 SYDVKM. CDR3 sequence reads: CASSLVWESSYNSPLHF. The CDR3 nucleotides read TGTGCCAGCAGTTTAGTGTGGGAGAGCTCCTATAATTCACCCCTCCACTTT.

This clonotype was seen a few times. V and J are TRBV11-3 and TRBJ2-5; 15 bases are a match to TRBD2. The germline V gene encodes CDR1 SGHNT and CDR2 YENEEA. V lost 5 bases and J lost 3; bases outside the gene matches: 7. This CDR3 is 17 amino acids long. CDR3 sequence: CASSPGLAGGLEETQYF. CDR3 bases: TGTGCCAGCAGCCCCGGACTAGCGGGGGGGCTTGAAGAGACCCAGTACTTC.

A word on this clonotype: One base away lies a much larger clone, so this may be a sequencing read error. This likely comes from a read error, as the CDR3 has no conserved phenylalanine or tryptophan at its end. The J gene is TRBJ2-5, the V gene TRBV7-9, with D uncertain. This CDR3 comprises 14 residues. V was shortened by 1 base and J by 0 bases, with 6 bases between the two germline ends. Per the germline V gene, CDR1 is SEHNR and CDR2 is FQNEAQ (reference sequence). DNA of the CDR3: TGTGCCAGCAGCTTAGTTAGCAACCAAGAGACCCAGTACTTA. The encoded protein is CASSLVSNQETQYL.

Remarks on this clonotype: One junction end disagrees with the germline gene, perhaps due to a read error. This chain uses TRBV4-1 with TRBJ2-1; D might be TRBD1 (6 bases). The germline V gene encodes CDR1 MGHRA and CDR2 YSYEKL. There are 15 residues in the CDR3. The CDR3 sequence: CASSQEKTGCNEQFF. CDR3 coding DNA: TGTGCCAGCAGCCAGGAGAAAACAGGGTGCAATGAGCAGTTCTTC.